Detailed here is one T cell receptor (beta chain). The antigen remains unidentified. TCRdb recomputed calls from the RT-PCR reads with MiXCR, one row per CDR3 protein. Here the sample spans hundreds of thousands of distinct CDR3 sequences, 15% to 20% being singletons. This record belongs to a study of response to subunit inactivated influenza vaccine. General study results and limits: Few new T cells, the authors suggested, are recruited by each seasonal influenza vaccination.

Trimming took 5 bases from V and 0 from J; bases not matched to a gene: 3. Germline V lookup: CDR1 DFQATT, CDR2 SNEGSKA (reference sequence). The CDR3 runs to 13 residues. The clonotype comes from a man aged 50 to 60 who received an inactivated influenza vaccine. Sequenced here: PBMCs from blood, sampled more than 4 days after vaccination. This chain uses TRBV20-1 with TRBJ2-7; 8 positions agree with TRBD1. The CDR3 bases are TGCAGTGCTGGGGACAGGTTCTCCTACGAGCAGTACTTC. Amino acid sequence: CSAGDRFSYEQYF.